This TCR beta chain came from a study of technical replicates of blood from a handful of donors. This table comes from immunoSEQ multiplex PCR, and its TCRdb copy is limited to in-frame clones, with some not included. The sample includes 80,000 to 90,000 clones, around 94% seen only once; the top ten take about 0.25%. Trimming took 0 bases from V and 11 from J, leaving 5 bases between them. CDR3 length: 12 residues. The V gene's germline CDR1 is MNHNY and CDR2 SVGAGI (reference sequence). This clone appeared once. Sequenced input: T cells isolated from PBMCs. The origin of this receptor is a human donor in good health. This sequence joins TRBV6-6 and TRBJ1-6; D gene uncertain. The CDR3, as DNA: TGTGCCAGCAGTTACTCCCGTACACCCCTCCACTTT. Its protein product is CASSYSRTPLHF.